One T cell receptor (beta chain) is described in this entry. No antigen is known for it. Within one base of it there is no much larger clone, and no base qualities were kept. Patients with autoimmune disease history or receiving systemic immunosuppression were excluded from the trial. In every dose cohort, peripheral blood was drawn for TCR sequencing at baseline, cycle 4 day 1, and cycle 7 day 1. The samples were drawn from a first-in-human, open-label, multicenter phase I dose-escalation trial of ivuxolimab. The trial enrolled adults with locally advanced or metastatic head and neck squamous cell, hepatocellular, melanoma or renal cell carcinoma. Before TCR sequencing, CD4+ T cells and CD8+ T cells were sorted from peripheral blood as separate populations. V loses 0 bases of germline sequence and J loses 8 bases, and the interval between the two ends is 11 bases. The CDR3, from cysteine to phenylalanine, totals 13 residues. Only CDR3 DNA is held: 39 bases, read in frame from base 1. Reading the germline V gene gives CDR1 SGHRS and CDR2 YFSETQ.

This entry is derived from a study of OX40 agonist ivuxolimab in advanced cancers. Regarding the research as a whole: Ivuxolimab was a fully human IgG2 agonistic monoclonal antibody targeting the costimulatory receptor OX40 (CD134). The paper reports the monotherapy dose-escalation portion (N of about 54 patients) of the phase I ivuxolimab trial. Three dose-escalation patients achieved partial responses, one with hepatocellular carcinoma and two with cutaneous melanoma. Intravenous ivuxolimab was administered to patients every 2 weeks at six dose levels: 0.01, 0.1, 0.3, 1.5, 3 and 10 mg/kg. Of the 50 to 55 patients in dose escalation, 19 had hepatocellular carcinoma, some 15 had melanoma, 9 had renal cell carcinoma and 9 had head and neck cancer. Prior anti-PD-1, anti-PD-L1 or anti-CTLA-4 therapy was permitted, and 30% to 50% of dose-escalation patients had received checkpoint inhibitors. A male proportion of roughly 80% and a mean age of approximately 60 years, ranging from about 23 to 90, were recorded for the dose-escalation cohort. Peripheral TCRbeta sequencing was intended to test whether TCR sequence diversity was altered and clonal T-cell expansion was caused by ivuxolimab.

To sequence the TCRbeta CDR3 region, genomic DNA was isolated from the sorted cells. The immunoSEQ Assay was used for sequencing of TCRbeta CDR3 regions. TCRdb carries this immuneACCESS record with in-frame sequences only. Its versions omit some clonotypes, under half of them owing to an unresolved V gene in the studies checked, with the rest unexplained. The sample contains over 5,500 clones, over 90% of them found a single time. The ten biggest clones cover over 10% of the sample. What the research found in general, with its limitations: In the 0.1-3.0 mg/kg groups, partial responders were among the patients with the lowest normalized peripheral clonal expansion, particularly in CD8+ T cells. The antigen specificity of the peripheral T cells that underwent clonal expansion was not determined. After ivuxolimab, CD8+ T cells had more expanded clones than CD4+ T cells on average. Low levels of normalized T-cell clonal expansion were also seen in some patients who did not respond. At doses of 0.1 to 3.0 mg/kg, clonal expansion of both CD4+ and CD8+ blood T cells was observed from baseline to week 6.

The chain joins TRBV5-1 to TRBJ1-2; matching of 5 bases hints at TRBD1 as the D gene. The sample here was CD4+ or CD8+ T cells sorted from blood, taken in a trial of the OX40 agonist ivuxolimab. This TCR was sampled from an adult with an advanced solid tumor such as melanoma, head and neck, liver or kidney cancer. The DNA reads as follows: TGCGCCAGCAGCTTGGACGGGCAGGGCGGCTACACCTTC. It translates to CASSLDGQGGYTF. With the portions outside the CDR3 filled from the reference TRBV5-1 and TRBJ1-2 genes, the complete variable region becomes KAGVTQTPRYLIKTRGQQVTLSCSPISGHRSVSWYQQTPGQGLQFLFEYFSETQRNKGNFPGRFSGRQFSNSRSEMNVSTLELGDSALYLCASSLDGQGGYTFGSGTRLTVV.